Below are 8 T cell receptor beta chains sequenced from a single sample in a study of T cell repertoires and Cas9 in healthy adults. Measured with immunoSEQ multiplex PCR; TCRdb has only the in-frame clones, and not every one. The sample records about 24,000 clones, 90% being singletons. The specimen sequenced was CD4+ effector T cells (CD127+, CD25-, CD137-, CD154-) from PBMCs; culture status not recorded. These receptors came from a human donor in good health.

The chain combines TRBV6-5 with TRBJ1-1; possible D gene TRBD1, 5 bases. The CDR3 consists of 14 residues. Trimming left V 2 bases short and J 1 base short, with 8 bases between. Germline CDR1 reads MNHEY; CDR2 reads SVGAGI. CDR3 amino acids: CASSYRRANTEAFF. The DNA of the CDR3 is TGTGCCAGCAGTTACCGCAGGGCGAACACTGAAGCTTTCTTT.

The chain couples TRBV5-1 to TRBJ1-2, with TRBD1 matching 7 bases. The V and J ends lost 0 bases and 3 bases, in that order; junction bases with no gene match: 8. In germline, CDR1 is SGHRS, CDR2 YFSETQ. The CDR3 is 16 amino acids. The CDR3, as DNA: TGCGCCAGCAGCTTGGGGTTAAACAGGGGCCACTATGGCTACACCTTC. Its translation is CASSLGLNRGHYGYTF.

CDR3 bases: TGTGCCAGCAGTCCCCCGGACAGGGCAGCTTTCTTT. Translation: CASSPPDRAAFF. V gene TRBV28 combines with J gene TRBJ1-1; 8 bases line up with TRBD1. Germline values: CDR1 MDHEN, CDR2 SYDVKM. With V trimmed by 5 bases and J by 10 bases, 6 bases remained unmatched. The CDR3 runs 12 residues.

The CDR3 nucleotides read TGTGCCACCTTCAGAAGACCGGCGAACACCGGGGAGCTGTTTTTT. Its protein is CATFRRPANTGELFF. The V gene is TRBV10-3, the J gene TRBJ2-2; no firm D call. The CDR3 covers 15 residues. V shed 10 bases and J shed 0 bases, with 15 bases lying between them. Germline V CDR1 and CDR2: ENHRY, SYGVKD.

The chain employs TRBV7-2 and TRBJ2-3; no definite D call. The CDR3 contains 13 residues. The V end was cut by 1 base, the J end by 1 base, with 3 bases between. Germline CDR1 and CDR2: SGHTA and FQGNSA. CDR3 DNA sequence: TGTGCCAGCAGCTTAGGACGCACAGATACGCAGTATTTT. Its translation is CASSLGRTDTQYF.

The chain is built from TRBV15 and TRBJ2-5, with D unclear. Germline CDR1 and CDR2: LNHNV and YYDKDF (reference sequence). The V and J ends lost 0 bases and 5 bases respectively, with 7 bases between them. CDR3 length equals 13 residues. The CDR3 DNA reads as TGTGCCACCAGCAGAGATCACGGTGAGACCCAGTACTTC. It codes for CATSRDHGETQYF.

CDR3 sequence reads: CAWSRQGEEPQHF. CDR3 nucleotide sequence: TGTGCCTGGAGTCGACAGGGAGAAGAGCCCCAGCATTTT. The chain links TRBV30 to TRBJ1-5; 7 bases map to TRBD1. The germline CDR1 and CDR2 sequences are GTSNPN and SVGIG (reference sequence). The CDR3 covers 13 residues. V lost 2 bases, J lost 8 bases, and 6 bases stayed unmatched.

This clone was observed a few times. The rearrangement uses TRBV25-1 and TRBJ1-1; D is unclear. Germline CDR1 and CDR2: MGHDK and SYGVNS. Trimming stripped 5 bases from V and 4 bases from J, with 8 bases between. This CDR3 has 12 amino acids. Here the CDR3 DNA reads TGTGCCAGCAGTCGCCTGGGCACTGAAGCTTTCTTT. Translated, it gives CASSRLGTEAFF.